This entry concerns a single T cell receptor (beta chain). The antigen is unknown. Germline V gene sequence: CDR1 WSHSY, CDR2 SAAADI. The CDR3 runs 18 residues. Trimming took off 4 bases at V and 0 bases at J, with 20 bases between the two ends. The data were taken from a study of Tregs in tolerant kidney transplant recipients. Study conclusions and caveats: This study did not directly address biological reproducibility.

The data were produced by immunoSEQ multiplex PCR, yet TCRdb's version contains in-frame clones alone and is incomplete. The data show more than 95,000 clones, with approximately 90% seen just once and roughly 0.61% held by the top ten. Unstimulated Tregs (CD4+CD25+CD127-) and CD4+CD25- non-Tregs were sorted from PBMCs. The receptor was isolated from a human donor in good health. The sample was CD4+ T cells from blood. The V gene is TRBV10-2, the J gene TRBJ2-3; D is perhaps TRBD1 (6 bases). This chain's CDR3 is CASSAPYAGGSSTDTQYF. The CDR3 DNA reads TGCGCCAGCAGTGCACCCTATGCTGGGGGCTCGAGCACAGATACGCAGTATTTT.